These 17 T cell receptor beta chains originate from one sample sequenced in a study of blood T cell repertoires in COVID-19. TCRdb's copy holds only in-frame clones and misses some; the assay was immunoSEQ multiplex PCR. The sample carries roughly 340,000 clones, around 92% recorded once. The sequencing input was peripheral blood. The receptors shown here come from a woman in her twenties or thirties with COVID-19, enrolled during active disease.

This chain links TRBV5-6 with TRBJ2-1, with TRBD1 matching over 7 bases. Germline CDR1 SGHDT, CDR2 YYEEEE. Trimming took 3 bases from V and 0 from J; bases not matched to a gene: 3. The CDR3 consists of 15 residues. The CDR3 nucleotides are TGTGCCAGCAGCTCCTGGACAGGCTCCTACAATGAGCAGTTCTTC. Protein sequence: CASSSWTGSYNEQFF.

With respect to this clone: At one of its ends the junction is not consistent with the germline gene, which may arise from a read error. The chain joins TRBV7-2 to TRBJ2-1; TRBD2 agrees at 7 bases. CDR1 SGHTA and CDR2 FQGNSA come from the germline V gene. This CDR3 region has 13 residues. CDR3 protein: CASSFRDYHEQFF. In DNA form, the CDR3 reads TGTGCCAGCAGCTTCCGGGACTACCATGAGCAGTTCTTC.

This clone has a single count. V gene TRBV11-3 combines with J gene TRBJ2-5; possible D gene TRBD2, 5 bases. Trimming removed 7 bases at V and 5 bases at J, with 20 bases between. This CDR3 is built from 15 residues. CDR1 is SGHNT and CDR2 is YENEEA in the germline V gene. CDR3 loop: CASTLASGNVETQYF. The CDR3, as DNA: TGTGCCAGCACCTTGGCCAGCGGCAATGTGGAGACCCAGTACTTC.

The gene calls are TRBV3-1 (or the pseudogene TRBV3-2) and TRBJ2-4, with 10 bases that match TRBD1. Germline CDR1 is LGHDT and CDR2 is YNNKEL (reference sequence). V lost 3 bases, J lost 0 bases, and 11 bases stayed unmatched. The CDR3 contains 19 residues. This chain's CDR3 is CASSHLRDRGFEAKNIQYF. The CDR3, as DNA: TGTGCCAGCAGCCATCTCCGGGACAGGGGTTTTGAAGCCAAAAACATTCAGTACTTC.

V usage is TRBV5-1 and J usage is TRBJ1-2, with a weak D call TRBD1 (6 bases). This CDR3 is built from 17 residues. Trimming took 2 bases from V and 0 from J, leaving 17 bases between them. CDR1 and CDR2 from the germline V gene are SGHRS and YFSETQ. The CDR3 reads CASSLQGEASTNYGYTF. The CDR3, as DNA: TGCGCCAGCAGCTTACAGGGAGAAGCCTCAACTAACTATGGCTACACCTTC.

The V gene is TRBV20-1, the J gene TRBJ1-1; 7 bases fit TRBD1. The CDR3 is made up of 16 amino acids. Germline V gives CDR1 DFQATT, CDR2 SNEGSKA (reference sequence). The V segment lost 3 bases and the J segment 4 bases; nucleotides outside the gene matches: 14. The CDR3 DNA follows: TGCAGTGCTAGTGGACAGGTCTATTCACGGGGCACTGAAGCTTTCTTT. Translated: CSASGQVYSRGTEAFF.

The chain has TRBV7-2 and TRBJ2-1; D is possibly TRBD2 (5 bases). Trimming took off 5 bases at V and 0 bases at J, with 17 bases between the two ends. In germline, CDR1 is SGHTA, CDR2 FQGNSA. The CDR3 is 17 amino acids. The CDR3 bases are TGTGCCAGCAGCGAAGGGATAGCGTTAAGCTCCTACAATGAGCAGTTCTTC. This translates into CASSEGIALSSYNEQFF.

The chain combines TRBV27 with TRBJ2-1; a weak D match, TRBD1 (6 bases). V was shortened by 8 bases and J by 3 bases, with 8 bases between the two germline ends. Germline values: CDR1 MNHEY, CDR2 SMNVEV (reference sequence). The CDR3 has 12 residues. The CDR3 sequence is CASATGYNEQFF. The CDR3 DNA follows: TGTGCCAGCGCGACAGGCTACAATGAGCAGTTCTTC.

The gene calls are TRBV30 and TRBJ2-1, with TRBD2 identical over 15 bases. The CDR3 sequence is 15 residues long. The germline gives CDR1 GTSNPN, CDR2 SVGIG (reference sequence). V lost 1 base, J lost 6 bases, and 1 base stayed unmatched. CDR3 amino acids: CAWSEGLAGGNEQFF. The CDR3 coding sequence is TGTGCCTGGAGTGAGGGACTAGCGGGAGGCAATGAGCAGTTCTTC.

The chain links TRBV4-1 to TRBJ2-5; 10 bases line up with TRBD2. The CDR3 totals 17 residues. Germline V CDR1 and CDR2: MGHRA, YSYEKL. V gave up 6 bases and J gave up 4 bases; unmatched junction bases: 14. In nucleotides, the CDR3 is TGCGCCAGCAGTTTTGAGCGAGCGGGAGGGCCGGGAGAGACCCAGTACTTC. Translation gives CASSFERAGGPGETQYF.

V usage is TRBV12-3 or TRBV12-4 and J usage is TRBJ1-1; unclear D gene. CDR3 length equals 13 residues. Between the trimmed V and J ends, which lost 0 bases and 14 bases, there was a span of 16 bases. The CDR3 here is CASSLANGGLAFF. The CDR3 region has the DNA TGTGCCAGCAGTTTAGCGAACGGAGGTCTTGCATTCTTT.

This clone appeared a single time. The V gene is TRBV10-3, the J gene TRBJ2-1; perhaps TRBD2 as D (5 bases). The CDR3 extends over 18 amino acids. V lost 2 bases and J 0 bases, leaving 17 bases between the germline ends. The V gene's germline CDR1 is ENHRY and CDR2 SYGVKD. CDR3 loop: CAISEIRDLGVSYNEQFF. CDR3 nucleotide sequence: TGTGCCATCAGTGAGATCCGAGACCTCGGGGTCTCCTACAATGAGCAGTTCTTC.

The chain is built from TRBV11-2 and TRBJ2-1; 10 bases map to TRBD2. Trimming removed 2 bases from V and 6 bases from J; junction bases left unmatched: 7. Germline CDR1 is SGHAT and CDR2 is FQNNGV. The CDR3 is 16 residues long. Here the CDR3 DNA reads TGTGCCAGCAGCTTAAAGCGGGAGGGCCAGGGCAATGAGCAGTTCTTC. This sequence encodes CASSLKREGQGNEQFF.

V gene TRBV4-3 combines with J gene TRBJ1-2; perhaps TRBD1 as D (6 bases). This CDR3 is built from 14 residues. The germline V gene has CDR1 LGHNA and CDR2 YSLEER. The germline V and J ends were trimmed by 5 bases and 1 base, with 11 bases remaining between them. This CDR3 is CASSSRGRNYGYTF. The CDR3 DNA reads TGCGCCAGCAGCTCGCGGGGGCGTAACTATGGCTACACCTTC.

The chain uses TRBV5-1 and TRBJ2-1; 13 nucleotides align to TRBD2. After removal of 0 bases from V and 0 bases from J, the junction contained 12 bases not matched to a gene. CDR3 length: 21 amino acids. CDR1 is SGHRS, CDR2 YFSETQ, per germline. CDR3 sequence (DNA): TGCGCCAGCAGCTTGGAACCCCGGACTAGCGGGAGTCAAAGCTCCTACAATGAGCAGTTCTTC. Amino acids: CASSLEPRTSGSQSSYNEQFF.

CDR3 sequence reads: CASSGAGRPFDPAEAFF. The CDR3 DNA is TGTGCCAGCAGCGGTGCGGGCCGCCCTTTCGATCCGGCTGAAGCTTTCTTT. This sequence joins TRBV5-4 and TRBJ1-1; D gene uncertain. Per the germline V gene, CDR1 is SGHNT and CDR2 is YYREEE (reference sequence). V lost 4 bases to trimming and J lost 6 bases, with 25 bases between them. This CDR3 region has 17 residues.

The chain has TRBV7-2 and TRBJ2-1; 7 nucleotides agree with TRBD2. The CDR3 spans 16 residues. The ends lost 2 bases at V and 5 bases at J; junction bases unmatched: 9. Germline CDR1 is SGHTA and CDR2 is FQGNSA. CDR3 DNA: TGTGCCAGCAGCTTAAAGGTGACTAGCTTCCACAATGAGCAGTTCTTC. Residues: CASSLKVTSFHNEQFF.